A selection of T cell receptor beta chains follows, all from one sample in a study of preoperative IRX-2 immunotherapy in early breast cancer. This table comes from immunoSEQ multiplex PCR, and its TCRdb copy is limited to in-frame clones, with some not included. The sample consists of around 57,000 clones, approximately 93% of them appearing once. This specimen was taken from a patient treated with IRX-2 immunotherapy. Source of these receptors: a human donor with breast cancer. Both conserved end residues are part of each CDR3. Each record gives: V gene, clone size, D gene, J gene, CDR3 protein, CDR3 DNA. A D gene is named only where the DNA matches it firmly. Part of the rows lack a size; the others show once, few, many or a class for expanded clones.

TRBV28	NA	TRBD2	TRBJ2-2	CASSLRTSGPGELFF	TGTGCCAGCAGTCTCCGGACTAGCGGGCCCGGGGAGCTGTTTTTT
TRBV2	NA	NA	TRBJ2-7	CASRLNYEQYF	TGTGCCAGCCGACTTAACTACGAGCAGTACTTC
TRBV4-3	NA	TRBD2	TRBJ2-7	CASETGTSGTYEQYF	TGCGCCAGCGAAACCGGGACTAGCGGGACCTACGAGCAGTACTTC
TRBV28	once	NA	TRBJ2-3	CARSTLWDPSSTDTQYF	TGTGCCCGCAGCACCCTATGGGACCCTTCTAGCACAGATACGCAGTATTTT
TRBV9	NA	NA	TRBJ2-1	CASSARTSYNEQFF	TGTGCCAGCAGCGCTCGGACAAGCTACAATGAGCAGTTCTTC
TRBV19	NA	NA	TRBJ1-2	CASSPGPNYYGYTF	TGTGCCAGTAGTCCCGGACCGAACTACTATGGCTACACCTTC
TRBV28	NA	TRBD1	TRBJ1-4	CASSLRGHVEKLFF	TGTGCCAGCAGTTTAAGGGGGCACGTGGAAAAACTGTTTTTT
TRBV9	NA	TRBD1	TRBJ2-5	CASSVSTGGAFQETQYF	TGTGCCAGCAGCGTTTCGACAGGGGGCGCGTTCCAAGAGACCCAGTACTTC
TRBV6-5	NA	NA	TRBJ1-5	CASSYSWGSNQPQHF	TGTGCCAGCAGTTACTCGTGGGGAAGCAATCAGCCCCAGCATTTT
TRBV28	once	TRBD1	TRBJ2-1	CASSFLRDRGVYNEQFF	TGTGCCAGCAGTTTCCTCCGGGACAGGGGAGTTTACAATGAGCAGTTCTTC
TRBV7-2	NA	NA	TRBJ1-5	CASRGDSNQPQHF	TGTGCCAGCAGGGGGGACAGCAATCAGCCCCAGCATTTT
TRBV30	NA	NA	TRBJ1-5	CAWSGIGAGNQPQHF	TGTGCCTGGAGTGGAATAGGGGCTGGGAATCAGCCCCAGCATTTT
TRBV2	NA	NA	TRBJ1-2	CASSEGALGYGYTF	TGTGCCAGCAGTGAGGGGGCGCTGGGGTATGGCTACACCTTC
TRBV5-1	NA	NA	TRBJ2-5	CASSFEETQYF	TGCGCCAGCAGCTTCGAGGAGACCCAGTACTTC
TRBV10-2	NA	NA	TRBJ1-1	CASSVEGQTEAFF	TGCGCCAGCAGTGTAGAAGGGCAGACTGAAGCTTTCTTT
TRBV5-1	NA	TRBD2	TRBJ2-2	CASSLATGGLSNTGELFF	TGCGCCAGCAGCTTGGCCACGGGAGGGCTCTCGAACACCGGGGAGCTGTTTTTT
TRBV20-1	NA	TRBD2	TRBJ2-4	CSARLAMAQYF	TGCAGTGCAAGACTAGCCATGGCTCAGTACTTC
TRBV4-2	NA	NA	TRBJ1-4	CASSQGAGITNEKLFF	TGTGCCAGCAGCCAGGGGGCCGGGATCACTAATGAAAAACTGTTTTTT
TRBV5-1	NA	NA	TRBJ1-5	CASSLGVGENQPQHF	TGCGCCAGCAGCTTGGGTGTGGGGGAAAATCAGCCCCAGCATTTT
TRBV7-8	once	NA	TRBJ2-3	CASSPSFWRGGTDTQYF	NA
TRBV5-6	NA	NA	TRBJ2-3	CASSGRGTMTDTQYF	TGTGCCAGCAGTGGCCGGGGTACGATGACAGATACGCAGTATTTT
TRBV28	NA	NA	TRBJ2-7	CASTQGGRAYEQYF	TGTGCCAGCACCCAGGGCGGCAGGGCTTACGAGCAGTACTTC
TRBV5-1	NA	NA	TRBJ2-3	CASSLGVGLVATDTQYF	TGCGCCAGCAGCTTGGGGGTGGGGCTAGTAGCCACAGATACGCAGTATTTT
TRBV9	NA	TRBD2	TRBJ2-1	CASSPRGLAGANEQFF	TGTGCCAGCAGCCCCCGGGGACTAGCGGGAGCTAATGAGCAGTTCTTC
TRBV4-1	NA	TRBD2	TRBJ2-7	CASSQTGLADSYEQYF	TGCGCCAGCAGCCAGACTGGACTAGCGGATTCCTACGAGCAGTACTTC
TRBV7-3	NA	NA	TRBJ1-1	CASSPTGVSNTEAFF	TGTGCCAGCAGCCCCACGGGAGTATCGAACACTGAAGCTTTCTTT
TRBV9	NA	TRBD2	TRBJ2-1	CASSESGGSGDEQFF	TGTGCCAGCAGCGAAAGCGGGGGCTCTGGGGATGAGCAGTTCTTC